What follows are 9 T cell receptor beta chains derived from one specimen sequenced in a study of PD-L1 blockade in urothelial cancer. Time point: peripheral blood 6 weeks after treatment start. TCRdb keeps only in-frame clones here, not all; method: immunoSEQ multiplex PCR. The sample carries around 110,000 clones, about 89% recorded once. Specimen: PBMCs, collected around atezolizumab (anti-PD-L1) treatment. Source of these receptors: a man aged 60 to 69 with urothelial cancer.

The rearrangement joins TRBV9 to TRBJ2-2, with D unclear. CDR1 and CDR2 from the germline V gene are SGDLS and YYNGEE. The CDR3 loop spans 14 amino acids. V was trimmed by 3 bases and J by 6 bases, leaving 12 bases between them. CDR3 DNA sequence: TGTGCCAGCAGCGGAAAAGGCGGCGCCGGGGAGCTGTTTTTT. It yields the protein CASSGKGGAGELFF.

This chain connects TRBV14 to TRBJ1-1, with D maybe TRBD1 (5 bases). Between the trimmed V and J ends, which lost 1 base and 1 base, there was a span of 10 bases. CDR3 size: 15 residues. Germline CDR1 is SGHDN and CDR2 is FVKESK. The CDR3 region is CASSQGPGGNTEAFF. CDR3 nucleotides: TGTGCCAGCAGCCAAGGTCCCGGGGGGAACACTGAAGCTTTCTTT.

V usage is TRBV30 and J usage is TRBJ1-5, with a possible D match to TRBD1 (5 bases). The V end was cut by 2 bases, the J end by 4 bases, with 18 bases between. Germline V gene lookup returns CDR1 GTSNPN and CDR2 SVGIG (reference sequence). CDR3 length: 16 residues. This CDR3 reads CAWSPGGGWANQPQHF. CDR3 DNA: TGTGCCTGGAGTCCGGGGGGGGGTTGGGCAAATCAGCCCCAGCATTTT. Based on the CDR3 plus reference TRBV30 and TRBJ1-5, the full variable domain is SQTIHQWPATLVQPVGSPLSLECTVEGTSNPNLYWYRQAAGRGLQLLFYSVGIGQISSEVPQNLSASRPQDRQFILSSKKLLLSDSGFYLCAWSPGGGWANQPQHFGDGTRLSIL.

CDR3 sequence: CAIKGTAENTGELFF. The CDR3 nucleotides read TGTGCCATCAAGGGGACAGCGGAGAACACCGGGGAGCTGTTTTTT. The chain employs TRBV10-3 and TRBJ2-2, with TRBD1 identical over 7 bases. CDR3 length: 15 amino acids. Germline V gives CDR1 ENHRY, CDR2 SYGVKD. Trimming took 7 bases from V and 1 from J; bases not matched to a gene: 6.

The chain recombines TRBV5-1 with TRBJ1-1; no reliable D call. CDR1 is SGHRS, CDR2 YFSETQ, per germline. The V gene lost 0 bases and the J gene lost 5 bases, with 5 bases spanning the gap. This CDR3 spans 12 amino acids. The CDR3, as DNA: TGCGCCAGCAGCTTGGGGAGGACTGAAGCTTTCTTT. It is translated as CASSLGRTEAFF.

Written as DNA, the CDR3 is TGTGCCAGCAGCCTCCCCGGGACTAATTACAATGAGCAGTTCTTC. Protein sequence: CASSLPGTNYNEQFF. The chain couples TRBV5-8 to TRBJ2-1; the match to TRBD2 covers 7 bases. Germline lookup yields CDR1 SGHTS and CDR2 YDEGEE. The CDR3 contains 15 residues. V shed 4 bases, J shed 4 bases, and the junction held 8 bases outside the gene matches.

The rearrangement joins TRBV29-1 to TRBJ1-5; D is possibly TRBD1 (5 bases). Germline V gene sequence: CDR1 SQVTM, CDR2 ANQGSEA. V gave up 5 bases and J gave up 5 bases, with 10 bases separating them. The CDR3 loop spans 12 amino acids. Here the CDR3 reads CSVSDTDQPQHF. The CDR3 DNA follows: TGCAGCGTTTCGGACACAGATCAGCCCCAGCATTTT.

The count of this clone is one. The V gene is TRBV5-8, the J gene TRBJ1-5; TRBD1 aligns across 7 bases. Unmatched junction bases numbered 5, after V lost 5 bases and J lost 3 bases. This CDR3 has 14 amino acids. The germline gives CDR1 SGHTS, CDR2 YDEGEE. CDR3 nucleotide sequence: TGTGCCAGCAGTCGGGACAGCTTCAATCAGCCCCAGCATTTT. Translated, it gives CASSRDSFNQPQHF.

This chain connects TRBV7-2 to TRBJ1-6, with D possibly being TRBD1 (6 bases). Per germline, CDR1 SGHTA and CDR2 FQGNSA. The CDR3 has 16 residues. Deletions cut 5 bases from V and 5 bases from J, with 16 bases between. Here the CDR3 reads CASSRRGGANNSPLHF. The CDR3 DNA sequence: TGTGCCAGCAGCCGGAGGGGGGGGGCGAATAATTCACCCCTCCACTTT.